The 29 T cell receptor beta chains presented below share a single source sample, sequenced in a study of OX40 agonist ivuxolimab in advanced cancers. Clones were read by immunoSEQ multiplex PCR, and TCRdb kept only the in-frame ones, dropping some. The table records roughly 100,000 clones, approximately 87% of them present only once. The sample in question was CD4+ or CD8+ T cells sorted from blood, obtained in a trial of the OX40 agonist ivuxolimab. Receptors originate from an adult with an advanced solid tumor such as melanoma, head and neck, liver or kidney cancer.

V and J are TRBV9 and TRBJ2-3; D possibly corresponds to TRBD1 (5 bases). There are 15 residues in the CDR3. V was clipped by 4 bases and J by 3 bases, with 15 bases between them. Per the germline V gene, CDR1 is SGDLS and CDR2 is YYNGEE. CDR3 in DNA: TGTGCCAGCAGCCCAGACCGCAGGGTTACAGATACGCAGTATTTT. Protein product: CASSPDRRVTDTQYF.

The chain couples TRBV4-3 to TRBJ2-3; D is unresolved. Germline V gene sequence: CDR1 LGHNA, CDR2 YSLEER. The V end was cut by 2 bases, the J end by 6 bases, with 12 bases between. This CDR3 is built from 14 residues. CDR3 sequence: CASSQKVTGDTQYF. Here the CDR3 DNA reads TGCGCCAGCAGCCAAAAGGTCACCGGTGATACGCAGTATTTT.

The V and J genes are TRBV11-3 and TRBJ2-1; 11 bases fit TRBD2. V shed 1 base and J 8 bases; nucleotides not matched to a gene: 7. Germline lookup yields CDR1 SGHNT and CDR2 YENEEA. The CDR3 length is 16 residues. The CDR3 region has the DNA TGTGCCAGCAGCTTAGTTAGCGGGGGGGCTGGGGATGAGCAGTTCTTC. This encodes CASSLVSGGAGDEQFF.

The V and J genes are TRBV27 and TRBJ2-3, with D maybe TRBD1 (8 bases). CDR1 and CDR2 (germline): MNHEY, SMNVEV (reference sequence). The CDR3 has 20 residues. V lost 6 bases and J lost 6, with 34 bases in between. The CDR3 protein is CASSPRPGGAPAGRSDTQYF. As DNA, the CDR3 is TGTGCCAGCAGCCCTAGGCCAGGGGGCGCGCCAGCGGGACGGTCGGATACGCAGTATTTT.

V gene TRBV5-5 combines with J gene TRBJ1-2; D gene unclear. The ends were cut back, 0 bases at V and 4 bases at J, with 10 bases in the middle. This CDR3 region has 14 residues. The germline CDR1 and CDR2 sequences are SGHKS and YYEKEE (reference sequence). The DNA for the CDR3 is TGTGCCAGCAGCTTGGAGGGATCAGTCTATGGCTACACCTTC. Encoded protein: CASSLEGSVYGYTF.

This clone was detected once. The CDR3 nucleotides read TGTGCCAGCAGGGTGGCTAGCGGGGGGGAGACCCAGTACTTC. Translated: CASRVASGGETQYF. The chain combines TRBV2 with TRBJ2-5; 11 bases match TRBD2. Germline CDR1 and CDR2: SNHLY and FYNNEI. Trimming at V came to 6 bases and at J to 5 bases, leaving 5 bases not matched to a gene. This CDR3 has 14 amino acids.

J is TRBJ2-1 and V is TRBV5-1; D unclear. V was shortened by 4 bases and J by 4 bases, with 12 bases between the two germline ends. CDR3 size: 14 residues. The V gene's germline CDR1 is SGHRS and CDR2 YFSETQ. The CDR3 spells CASSTQTPYNEQFF. In DNA, the CDR3 is TGCGCCAGCAGCACGCAGACACCGTACAATGAGCAGTTCTTC.

Only a few counts were recorded for this clone. The genes are TRBV7-8 and TRBJ1-4; the D is unclear. Trimming removed 3 bases at V and 5 bases at J, with 7 bases between. Germline lookup yields CDR1 SGHVS and CDR2 FQNEAQ. The CDR3 covers 13 residues. The CDR3 loop reads CASSLAMNEKLFF. The CDR3 DNA sequence: TGTGCCAGCAGCTTGGCAATGAATGAAAAACTGTTTTTT.

The chain couples TRBV11-2 to TRBJ1-6; D gene unclear. Germline V gives CDR1 SGHAT, CDR2 FQNNGV. With 5 bases removed from V and 14 bases from J, the gap between germline ends came to 13 bases. This CDR3 contains 12 residues. CDR3 sequence reads: CASSQRPRTLHF. The DNA of the CDR3 is TGTGCCAGCAGCCAAAGGCCTCGGACCCTCCACTTT. The full variable domain, its missing parts supplied by reference TRBV11-2 and TRBJ1-6, is EAGVAQSPRYKIIEKRQSVAFWCNPISGHATLYWYQQILGQGPKLLIQFQNNGVVDDSQLPKDRFSAERLKGVDSTLKIQPAKLEDSAVYLCASSQRPRTLHFGNGTRLTVT.

The CDR3 protein is CASSGLGENQPQHF. In nucleotides, the CDR3 is TGTGCCAGCAGTGGTTTGGGGGAGAATCAGCCCCAGCATTTT. The chain employs TRBV2 and TRBJ1-5, with a weak D call TRBD1 (5 bases). This CDR3 comprises 14 residues. V lost 4 bases to trimming and J lost 4 bases, with 11 bases between them. The V gene's germline CDR1 is SNHLY and CDR2 FYNNEI.

The chain couples TRBV6-6 to TRBJ2-2, with D tentatively TRBD1 or TRBD2 (5 bases each). Trimming removed 0 bases from V and 4 bases from J, with 6 bases in between. The CDR3 loop spans 14 amino acids. CDR1 and CDR2 (germline): MNHNY, SVGAGI (reference sequence). This CDR3 reads CASSYSRGTGELFF. DNA of the CDR3: TGTGCCAGCAGTTACTCGAGGGGCACCGGGGAGCTGTTTTTT.

The count of this clone is one. The chain recombines TRBV9 with TRBJ2-1; 11 positions agree with TRBD2. Germline V gene data show CDR1 as SGDLS and CDR2 as YYNGEE. Trimming took 3 bases from V and 5 from J; bases not matched to a gene: 4. The length of the CDR3 is 15 residues. The CDR3 reads CASSALAGANNEQFF. The DNA for the CDR3 is TGTGCCAGCAGCGCACTAGCGGGGGCGAACAATGAGCAGTTCTTC.

The chain combines TRBV5-4 with TRBJ2-6; no firm D call. CDR1 SGHNT and CDR2 YYREEE come from the germline V gene (reference sequence). This CDR3 comprises 15 residues. Between the trimmed V and J ends, which lost 3 bases and 2 bases, there was a span of 9 bases. The CDR3 reads CASSSEATGANVLTF. The CDR3 coding sequence is TGTGCCAGCAGCTCAGAAGCGACTGGGGCCAACGTCCTGACTTTC. The full variable domain, its missing parts supplied by reference TRBV5-4 and TRBJ2-6, is ETGVTQSPTHLIKTRGQQVTLRCSSQSGHNTVSWYQQALGQGPQFIFQYYREEENGRGNFPPRFSGLQFPNYSSELNVNALELDDSALYLCASSSEATGANVLTFGAGSRLTVL.

This clone came up once. The V and J genes are TRBV19 and TRBJ1-2; D unresolved. Germline CDR1 and CDR2: LNHDA and SQIVND (reference sequence). The CDR3 extends over 13 amino acids. With 5 bases removed from V and 7 bases from J, the gap between germline ends came to 14 bases. This chain's CDR3 is CASSAAGLGGYTF. The DNA for the CDR3 is TGTGCCAGTAGTGCAGCCGGGTTGGGTGGCTACACCTTC. The whole variable domain, remainder taken from reference TRBV19 and TRBJ1-2, is DGGITQSPKYLFRKEGQNVTLSCEQNLNHDAMYWYRQDPGQGLRLIYYSQIVNDFQKGDIAEGYSVSREKKESFPLTVTSAQKNPTAFYLCASSAAGLGGYTFGSGTRLTVV.

The rearrangement links TRBV23-1 to TRBJ2-3, with 7 bases aligning to TRBD1. TRBV23-1 counts as an open reading frame of uncertain function. The CDR3 covers 13 residues. V was pared by 6 bases and J by 1 base, with 1 base of the junction left unmatched. CDR3: CASSGTGTDTQYF. DNA for the CDR3: TGCGCCAGCAGCGGGACAGGCACAGATACGCAGTATTTT.

This rearrangement joins TRBV7-9 to TRBJ2-3; D uncertain. The CDR3 spans 15 residues. The V gene lost 5 bases and the J gene lost 3 bases, with 15 bases spanning the gap. Per germline, CDR1 SEHNR and CDR2 FQNEAQ (reference sequence). The CDR3 sequence: CASSARLGLTDTQYF. Written as DNA, the CDR3 is TGTGCCAGCAGCGCGCGCCTGGGCTTGACAGATACGCAGTATTTT.

The chain combines TRBV2 with TRBJ1-2, with 8 bases identical to TRBD1. Germline V CDR1 and CDR2: SNHLY, FYNNEI. This CDR3 has 12 residues. Trimming cost V 8 bases and J 8 bases; bases outside gene matches: 7. In DNA, the CDR3 is TGTGCCAGCCTCGGACAGGGATGGGGCTACACCTTC. It is translated as CASLGQGWGYTF.

This clone showed up just once. The rearrangement links TRBV5-1 to TRBJ2-5, with D possibly TRBD2 on 5 matching bases. V lost 4 bases to trimming and J lost 5 bases, with 15 bases between them. The CDR3 spans 14 residues. Per the germline V gene, CDR1 is SGHRS and CDR2 is YFSETQ. CDR3 loop: CASSGRLSGETQYF. The CDR3 coding sequence is TGCGCCAGCAGCGGGCGTCTATCGGGGGAGACCCAGTACTTC.

A single count supports this clone. The rearrangement uses TRBV6-1 and TRBJ2-2, with 10 nucleotides matching TRBD2. J lost 5 bases, V lost 2 bases, and 5 bases had no gene match. Germline V gene data show CDR1 as MNHNS and CDR2 as SASEGT. The CDR3 totals 16 residues. The CDR3 loop reads CASSELAGVSTGELFF. The CDR3 DNA reads as TGTGCCAGCAGTGAACTAGCGGGAGTGAGTACCGGGGAGCTGTTTTTT.

The rearrangement uses TRBV27 and TRBJ2-3; TRBD2 aligns across 14 bases. CDR3 length: 18 residues. With 7 bases clipped from V and 3 bases from J, the junction kept 12 bases outside the gene matches. Germline CDR1 is MNHEY and CDR2 is SMNVEV (reference sequence). The CDR3 coding sequence is TGTGCCAGCAAACCAACCGGGACTAGCGGGAGAAGGACAGATACGCAGTATTTT. Translating it yields CASKPTGTSGRRTDTQYF.

This chain joins TRBV4-1 and TRBJ2-6; no clear D gene. The CDR3 loop spans 16 amino acids. Trimming took 0 bases from V and 4 from J, leaving 10 bases between them. Germline V lookup: CDR1 MGHRA, CDR2 YSYEKL. CDR3 sequence reads: CASSQDTERGANVLTF. The CDR3 DNA follows: TGCGCCAGCAGCCAAGATACAGAGCGAGGGGCCAACGTCCTGACTTTC.

This rearrangement joins TRBV2 to TRBJ2-2; D remains unclear. The V gene lost 1 base and the J gene lost 1 base, with 7 bases spanning the gap. This CDR3 has 15 residues. Germline lookup yields CDR1 SNHLY and CDR2 FYNNEI. As DNA, the CDR3 is TGTGCCAGCAGTGAAGATGGACGGAACACCGGGGAGCTGTTTTTT. Translation: CASSEDGRNTGELFF.

This chain connects TRBV6-6 to TRBJ2-1; 8 bases match TRBD1. The CDR3 has 15 residues. Trimming took 4 bases from V and 8 from J; bases not matched to a gene: 10. Per germline, CDR1 MNHNY and CDR2 SVGAGI (reference sequence). In DNA, the CDR3 is TGTGCCAGCAGTTCTTTAACAGGGGGTAACTATGAGCAGTTCTTC. Amino acid sequence: CASSSLTGGNYEQFF.

The rearrangement links TRBV7-2 to TRBJ1-5; no clear D. Germline CDR1 reads SGHTA; CDR2 reads FQGNSA. The V and J ends lost 3 bases and 7 bases respectively, with 10 bases between them. The CDR3 totals 13 residues. CDR3 in amino acids: CASSFRSAQPQHF. CDR3 in DNA: TGTGCCAGCAGCTTTAGGTCAGCCCAGCCCCAGCATTTT.

This clone was picked up one time. The gene calls are TRBV2 and TRBJ2-4, with D perhaps TRBD2 (6 bases). The V end lost 4 bases, the J end lost 0 bases, and 16 bases lay between the germline ends. The CDR3 totals 17 residues. CDR1 and CDR2 (germline): SNHLY, FYNNEI. CDR3 residues: CASSALGGPVAKNIQYF. CDR3 bases: TGTGCCAGCAGTGCCCTCGGGGGTCCAGTAGCCAAAAACATTCAGTACTTC.

The sample holds one count of this clone. The chain combines TRBV25-1 with TRBJ1-3; tentatively, D is TRBD1 (5 bases). The CDR3 is 14 amino acids. V was pared by 2 bases and J by 2 bases, with 7 bases between. The germline V gene encodes CDR1 MGHDK and CDR2 SYGVNS. The CDR3 region is CASSEGGAGNTIYF. CDR3 nucleotides: TGTGCCAGCAGTGAAGGGGGGGCTGGAAACACCATATATTTT.

This chain uses TRBV7-2 with TRBJ2-3, with D possibly called TRBD1 or TRBD2 (5 bases each). Per the germline V gene, CDR1 is SGHTA and CDR2 is FQGNSA. Trimming left V 5 bases short and J 8 bases short, with 14 bases between. CDR3 length: 13 residues. CDR3 in DNA: TGTGCCAGCAGCACGGACCGGGACGGTACGCAGTATTTT. It encodes CASSTDRDGTQYF. The entire variable domain, with the rest obtained from reference TRBV7-2 and TRBJ2-3, is as follows: GAGVSQSPSNKVTEKGKDVELRCDPISGHTALYWYRQSLGQGLEFLIYFQGNSAPDKSGLPSDRFSAERTGGSVSTLTIQRTQQEDSAVYLCASSTDRDGTQYFGPGTRLTVL.

This clone was seen more than once but under ten times. V is TRBV27 and J is TRBJ2-2; D may be TRBD2 (6 bases). V lost 8 bases, J lost 1 base, and 11 bases lay in between. The CDR3 is 14 residues long. Germline V gene sequence: CDR1 MNHEY, CDR2 SMNVEV (reference sequence). CDR3 loop: CASGRRENTGELFF. For the CDR3, the DNA is TGTGCCAGCGGCCGGCGGGAGAACACCGGGGAGCTGTTTTTT.

The chain couples TRBV5-1 to TRBJ2-5; possible D gene TRBD1, 6 bases. The end of the DNA is better explained by TRBJ2-7, so the J call may be wrong. CDR1 is SGHRS, CDR2 YFSETQ, per germline. The CDR3 sequence is 12 residues long. The CDR3 DNA reads as TGCGCCAGCAGCTTGGACAGGGACGAGCAGTACTTC. This gives the protein CASSLDRDEQYF.